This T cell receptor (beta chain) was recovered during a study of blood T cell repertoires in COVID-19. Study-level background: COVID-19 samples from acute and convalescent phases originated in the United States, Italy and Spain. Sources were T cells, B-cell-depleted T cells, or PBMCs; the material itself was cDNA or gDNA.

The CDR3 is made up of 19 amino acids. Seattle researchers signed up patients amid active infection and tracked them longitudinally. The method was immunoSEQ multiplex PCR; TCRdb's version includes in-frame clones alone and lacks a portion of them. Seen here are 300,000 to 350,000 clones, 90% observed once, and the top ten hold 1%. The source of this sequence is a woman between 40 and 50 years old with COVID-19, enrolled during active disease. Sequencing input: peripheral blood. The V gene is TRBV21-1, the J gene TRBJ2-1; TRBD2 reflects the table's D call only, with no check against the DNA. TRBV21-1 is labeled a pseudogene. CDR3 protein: CASSTPTLAGGGVVNEQFF. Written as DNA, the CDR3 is TGTGCCAGCAGCACCCCAACTCTAGCGGGAGGCGGAGTTGTCAATGAGCAGTTCTTC.